This TCR beta chain originates from a study of early T cells in non-severe SARS-CoV-2 infection. Turning to the study itself: Investigators sequenced bulk RNA drawn from unsorted whole blood, and chains remained unpaired.

Individual cDNA molecules were tagged with unique molecular identifiers, the study reported. TCRdb reprocessed the 5' RACE reads with MiXCR, giving one entry per CDR3 protein. The sample consists of roughly 12,000 distinct CDR3 sequences, 4.8% of them appearing once. V shed 6 bases and J shed 0 bases, with 12 bases lying between them. The CDR3 sequence is 15 residues long. Germline V gene data show CDR1 as MNHEY and CDR2 as SVGEGT. This clonotype has only a few counts. Its antigen is unknown. The study, taken as a whole, reports: Lookups in VDJdb leaned toward anti-spike CD8 responses and missed private and CD4 specificities.

The clonotype originates from an adult who was a healthcare worker with PCR-confirmed SARS-CoV-2 infection or an uninfected control (not recorded which). The chain couples TRBV6-2 or TRBV6-3 to TRBJ1-3; D gene uncertain. Input material: whole blood. The CDR3 DNA reads TGTGCCAGCAGGATCAGGAGAAACTCTGGAAACACCATATATTTT. It yields the protein CASRIRRNSGNTIYF.